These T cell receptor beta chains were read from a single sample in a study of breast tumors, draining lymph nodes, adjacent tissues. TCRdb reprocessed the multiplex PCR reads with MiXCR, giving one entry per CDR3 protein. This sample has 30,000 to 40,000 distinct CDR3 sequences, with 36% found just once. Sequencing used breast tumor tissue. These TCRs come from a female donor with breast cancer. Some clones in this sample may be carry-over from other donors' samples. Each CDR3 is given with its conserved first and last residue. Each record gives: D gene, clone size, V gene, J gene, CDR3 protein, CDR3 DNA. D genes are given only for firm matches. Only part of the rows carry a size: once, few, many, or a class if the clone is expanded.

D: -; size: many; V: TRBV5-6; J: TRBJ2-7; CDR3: CASSFQILPGGEQYF; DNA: TGTGCCAGCAGCTTCCAGATATTGCCTGGGGGGGAGCAGTACTTC
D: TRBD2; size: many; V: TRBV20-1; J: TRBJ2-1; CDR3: CSATGLAGGPSYNEQFF; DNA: TGCAGTGCAACGGGACTAGCGGGAGGGCCCTCCTACAATGAGCAGTTCTTC
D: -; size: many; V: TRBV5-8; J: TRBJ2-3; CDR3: CASSLGLGDPTDTQYF; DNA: TGTGCCAGCAGCTTGGGGCTAGGGGACCCCACAGATACGCAGTATTTT
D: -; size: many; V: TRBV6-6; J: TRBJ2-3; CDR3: CASSQIRGTDTQYF; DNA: TGTGCCAGCAGTCAAATCAGGGGTACAGATACGCAGTATTTT
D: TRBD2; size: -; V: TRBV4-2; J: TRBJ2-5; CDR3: CASSQTAGVEETQYF; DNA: TGTGCCAGCAGCCAGACAGCGGGAGTCGAGGAGACCCAGTACTTC
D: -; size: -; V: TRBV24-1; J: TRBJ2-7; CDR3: CATSDYGELLISSYEQYF; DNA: TGTGCCACCAGTGATTATGGAGAGCTACTTATCAGCTCCTACGAGCAGTACTTC
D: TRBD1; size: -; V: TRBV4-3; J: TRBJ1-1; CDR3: CASSQYRDRGTEAFF; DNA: TGCGCCAGCAGCCAGTACCGGGACAGGGGTACTGAAGCTTTCTTT
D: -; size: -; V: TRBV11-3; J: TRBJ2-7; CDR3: CASSLDGITLPSQQYF; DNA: TGTGCTAGCAGCTTAGACGGAATAACCCTGCCCTCCCAGCAGTACTTC
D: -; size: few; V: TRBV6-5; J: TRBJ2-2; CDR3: CASSRARNTGELFF; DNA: TGTGCCAGCAGTAGGGCGAGAAACACCGGGGAGCTGTTTTTT
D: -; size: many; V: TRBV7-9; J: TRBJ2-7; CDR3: CASSPRMKGGEQYF; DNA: TGTGCCAGCAGCCCGAGAATGAAAGGTGGCGAGCAGTACTTC
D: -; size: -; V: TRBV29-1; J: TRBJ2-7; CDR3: CSMAGRLVDEQYF; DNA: TGCAGCATGGCCGGGCGGCTAGTCGACGAGCAGTACTTC
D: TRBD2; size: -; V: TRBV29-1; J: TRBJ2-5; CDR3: CSVGQASRSGGGTQHF; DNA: TGCAGCGTTGGGCAAGCTAGCAGAAGCGGGGGGGGGACCCAGCACTTC
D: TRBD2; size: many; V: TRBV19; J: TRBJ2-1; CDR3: CASSSLAAPSYNEQFF; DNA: TGTGCCAGTAGTTCCCTAGCGGCGCCCTCCTACAATGAGCAGTTCTTC
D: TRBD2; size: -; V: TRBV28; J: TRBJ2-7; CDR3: CASSWEGGPGEQYF; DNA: TGTGCCAGCAGTTGGGAGGGAGGGCCGGGGGAGCAGTACTTC
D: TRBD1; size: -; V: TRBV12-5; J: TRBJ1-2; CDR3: CASPGTGPGYGYTF; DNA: TGTGCTAGCCCGGGGACAGGGCCCGGCTATGGCTACACCTTC
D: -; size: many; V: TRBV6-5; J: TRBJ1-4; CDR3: CASSRGTENEKLFF; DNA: TGTGCCAGCAGTCGAGGGACGGAAAATGAAAAACTGTTTTTT